This entry lists 28 T cell receptor beta chains sequenced from one sample in a study of vaccination effects on CD4 cells after COVID-19. Their antigens remain unidentified. Antigen-specific CD4+ T cells were first expanded with viral peptide pools by the ViraFEST assay and only then sequenced. Following an approximately eleven-day culture, CD4+ T cells were purified. Vaccination of participants consisted of two doses of either the BNT162b2 or mRNA-1273 vaccine. Profiling relied on immunoSEQ multiplex PCR, and the TCRdb table lists in-frame clones only, not all of them. The sample holds about 30,000 clones, 74% seen once. This sample comprised CD4+ T cells from PBMCs cultured with HCoV-OC43 spike peptides, obtained after COVID-19 vaccination. As to subset: HCoV-OC43 spike overlapping peptide pool stimulation. The receptor set was obtained from a human donor who received a COVID-19 vaccine.

This clone was observed a few times. J is TRBJ2-7 and V is TRBV5-4; D unresolved. V lost 0 bases and J lost 4, with 5 bases in between. The CDR3 contains 12 residues. Germline CDR1 reads SGHNT; CDR2 reads YYREEE (reference sequence). DNA of the CDR3: TGTGCCAGCAGCTTGGATCTATACGAGCAGTACTTC. Translation gives CASSLDLYEQYF.

The genes are TRBV11-2 and TRBJ2-2, with TRBD2 identical over 7 bases. The trim removed 1 base at V and 1 base at J, leaving 3 bases unmatched. The length of the CDR3 is 16 residues. The germline V gene encodes CDR1 SGHAT and CDR2 FQNNGV. The CDR3 reads CASSLGPSGNTGELFF. The CDR3 DNA follows: TGTGCCAGCAGCTTAGGCCCTAGCGGGAACACCGGGGAGCTGTTTTTT.

The chain combines TRBV6-5 with TRBJ1-1; D is ambiguous. CDR3 size: 14 residues. Trimming cost V 2 bases and J 1 base, with 8 bases left between them. Germline V gene sequence: CDR1 MNHEY, CDR2 SVGAGI. This CDR3 is CASSYALWNTEAFF. The CDR3 DNA follows: TGTGCCAGCAGTTACGCCTTATGGAACACTGAAGCTTTCTTT.

The chain combines TRBV7-9 with TRBJ1-2, with 10 bases fitting TRBD1. Germline assignment: CDR1 SEHNR and CDR2 FQNEAQ (reference sequence). CDR3 size: 13 residues. J lost 6 bases, V lost 5 bases, and 3 bases had no gene match. The DNA for the CDR3 is TGTGCCAGCAGCAGACAGGGGGCAGATGGCTACACCTTC. It specifies CASSRQGADGYTF. Variable domain in full (rest from reference TRBV7-9 and TRBJ1-2): DTGVSQNPRHKITKRGQNVTFRCDPISEHNRLYWYRQTLGQGPEFLTYFQNEAQLEKSRLLSDRFSAERPKGSFSTLEIQRTEQGDSAMYLCASSRQGADGYTFGSGTRLTVV.

The V and J genes are TRBV3-1 (or the pseudogene TRBV3-2) and TRBJ2-1; 9 bases match TRBD1. The ends lost 1 base at V and 6 bases at J; junction bases unmatched: 4. The germline V gene encodes CDR1 LGHDT and CDR2 YNNKEL (reference sequence). The CDR3 runs 15 residues. CDR3 nucleotide sequence: TGTGCCAGCAGCCAAGGGACAGGGGTAGGCAATGAGCAGTTCTTC. Translated: CASSQGTGVGNEQFF.

The CDR3 sequence: CASSLEGGHNEQFF. In DNA form, the CDR3 reads TGCGCCAGCAGCTTGGAGGGGGGTCACAATGAGCAGTTCTTC. The chain carries TRBV5-1 and TRBJ2-1, with D perhaps TRBD1 or TRBD2 (6 bases each). The germline V gene encodes CDR1 SGHRS and CDR2 YFSETQ. The CDR3 length is 14 residues. V was shortened by 0 bases and J by 5 bases, with 9 bases between the two germline ends.

The V call is TRBV5-1, the J call TRBJ2-3; TRBD2 aligns across 11 bases. CDR1 is SGHRS and CDR2 is YFSETQ in the germline V gene. The CDR3 runs to 16 residues. V lost 0 bases to trimming and J lost 3 bases; unmatched junction nucleotides: 3. The CDR3 coding sequence is TGCGCCAGCAGCTTGGTCTTAGCGGGGGGGACAGATACGCAGTATTTT. It encodes CASSLVLAGGTDTQYF.

The chain recombines TRBV30 with TRBJ1-1; D unresolved. The CDR3 has 12 residues. The germline V gene encodes CDR1 GTSNPN and CDR2 SVGIG (reference sequence). Trimming left V 4 bases short and J 1 base short, with 7 bases between. CDR3 nucleotide sequence: TGTGCCTGGAATCGGGGGAACACTGAAGCTTTCTTT. Its translation: CAWNRGNTEAFF.

The V gene is TRBV15, the J gene TRBJ1-1; D not resolved. CDR3 length equals 12 residues. Trimming stripped 8 bases from V and 1 base from J, with 8 bases between. CDR1 is LNHNV and CDR2 is YYDKDF in the germline V gene (reference sequence). The CDR3 is CATRRPNTEAFF. In DNA, the CDR3 is TGTGCCACCCGTAGACCGAACACTGAAGCTTTCTTT.

The chain is built from TRBV20-1 and TRBJ2-7; D is uncertain. V was trimmed by 6 bases and J by 5 bases, leaving 11 bases between them. Germline lookup yields CDR1 DFQATT and CDR2 SNEGSKA (reference sequence). This CDR3 spans 11 amino acids. The CDR3 nucleotides read TGCAGTGCCCTTCAAGGGAACGAGCAGTACTTC. This codes for CSALQGNEQYF.

As to this clone: Mismatch with germline at one junction end may stem from a read error. This sequence joins TRBV12-3 or TRBV12-4 and TRBJ1-2; perhaps TRBD1 as D (5 bases). The CDR3 is 11 amino acids. The DNA for the CDR3 is TGTGCCAGCAGTTTAGCGGGGCAGTCCCTATTC. It codes for CASSLAGQSLF.

The chain employs TRBV5-1 and TRBJ1-5; TRBD1 is a possible D gene (5 bases). V was pared by 0 bases and J by 5 bases, with 12 bases between. Germline V lookup: CDR1 SGHRS, CDR2 YFSETQ. This CDR3 has 15 residues. CDR3 DNA: TGCGCCAGCAGCTTGGAGGGGACTGGGGATCAGCCCCAGCATTTT. It is translated as CASSLEGTGDQPQHF.

The chain recombines TRBV11-2 with TRBJ2-2, with 8 nucleotides matching TRBD1. The J segment lost 8 bases and the V segment lost 5 bases, leaving 4 bases of the junction unmatched. The CDR3 is 13 residues long. CDR1 and CDR2 (germline): SGHAT, FQNNGV. The CDR3 sequence: CASSRRTGGELFF. In nucleotides, the CDR3 is TGTGCCAGCAGCCGAAGGACAGGGGGGGAGCTGTTTTTT.

The chain joins TRBV27 to TRBJ2-7; D is ambiguous. CDR1 is MNHEY and CDR2 is SMNVEV in the germline V gene (reference sequence). This CDR3 is built from 15 residues. Between the trimmed V and J ends, which lost 5 bases and 5 bases, there was a span of 19 bases. CDR3 sequence: CASSPVLSRNDEQYF. In DNA, the CDR3 is TGTGCCAGCAGTCCCGTTTTATCGCGCAACGACGAGCAGTACTTC.

The V gene is TRBV6-5, the J gene TRBJ1-6; tentatively, D is TRBD1 (5 bases). The V end was cut by 7 bases, the J end by 10 bases, with 14 bases between. Germline V gene sequence: CDR1 MNHEY, CDR2 SVGAGI. The CDR3 runs to 13 residues. Here the CDR3 reads CASKEGPNSPLHF. In nucleotides, the CDR3 is TGTGCCAGCAAGGAGGGGCCGAACTCACCCCTCCACTTT.

The V call is TRBV5-1, the J call TRBJ2-7; D remains ambiguous. Trimming removed 0 bases at V and 6 bases at J, with 7 bases between. The CDR3 loop spans 12 amino acids. Germline loops: CDR1 SGHRS, CDR2 YFSETQ. Written as DNA, the CDR3 is TGCGCCAGCAGCTTGGACACCCCCGAGCAGTACTTC. Protein sequence: CASSLDTPEQYF.

The chain combines TRBV7-9 with TRBJ1-4; a possible D gene is TRBD1 (5 bases). The CDR3 runs to 17 residues. The V gene lost 5 bases and the J gene lost 2 bases, with 18 bases spanning the gap. CDR1 is SEHNR and CDR2 is FQNEAQ in the germline V gene (reference sequence). The CDR3 region is CASSTGLDSYTNEKLFF. The CDR3 nucleotides read TGTGCCAGCAGCACCGGCCTCGACAGTTACACTAATGAAAAACTGTTTTTT.

This chain connects TRBV4-1 to TRBJ1-5; 12 nucleotides line up with TRBD1. Trimming took 2 bases from V and 7 from J; bases not matched to a gene: 3. Per germline, CDR1 MGHRA and CDR2 YSYEKL. This CDR3 has 15 residues. CDR3 region: CASSQYGTGGQPQHF. Here the CDR3 DNA reads TGCGCCAGCAGCCAATACGGGACAGGGGGCCAGCCCCAGCATTTT.

CDR3: CASRHDGVNEQFF. The CDR3 DNA reads TGTGCCAGCAGACACGATGGGGTCAATGAGCAGTTCTTC. The V and J genes are TRBV2 and TRBJ2-1; D is ambiguous. Per the germline V gene, CDR1 is SNHLY and CDR2 is FYNNEI. With 6 bases removed from V and 6 bases from J, the gap between germline ends came to 12 bases. The CDR3 consists of 13 residues.

The J gene is TRBJ1-2, the V gene TRBV27, with 9 positions matching TRBD1. Trimming took 2 bases from V and 1 from J; bases not matched to a gene: 8. CDR3 length: 17 residues. Germline V gene data show CDR1 as MNHEY and CDR2 as SMNVEV (reference sequence). CDR3: CASSLRIDRGINYGYTF. As DNA, the CDR3 is TGTGCCAGCAGTTTACGGATCGACAGGGGGATTAACTATGGCTACACCTTC.

The V call is TRBV19, the J call TRBJ2-1, with 7 bases that match TRBD2. V was pared by 7 bases and J by 7 bases, with 4 bases of the junction left unmatched. CDR3 length: 12 residues. Germline V gene lookup returns CDR1 LNHDA and CDR2 SQIVND (reference sequence). CDR3 sequence (DNA): TGTGCCAGTACCATGGGAGGGAATGAGCAGTTCTTC. This sequence encodes CASTMGGNEQFF.

This sequence joins TRBV7-2 and TRBJ2-2, with D possibly TRBD2 on 6 matching bases. Deletions cut 5 bases from V and 1 base from J, with 8 bases between. The CDR3 has 14 residues. Germline V CDR1 and CDR2: SGHTA, FQGNSA. Here the CDR3 DNA reads TGTGCCAGCAGCCGTAGCGGGAACACCGGGGAGCTGTTTTTT. Its protein product is CASSRSGNTGELFF.

The CDR3 DNA is TGTGCCAGCAGTTCCACCGACAGGGGGTTAATGCCGTTCTTC. Amino acids: CASSSTDRGLMPFF. V usage is TRBV6-6 and J usage is TRBJ2-1, with 9 positions matching TRBD1. V was pared by 4 bases and J by 15 bases, with 13 bases of the junction left unmatched. CDR3 length: 14 residues. Germline-derived CDR1 and CDR2 are MNHNY and SVGAGI (reference sequence).

This chain joins TRBV4-1 and TRBJ1-4; 8 bases map to TRBD1. The germline V gene encodes CDR1 MGHRA and CDR2 YSYEKL. This CDR3 has 15 amino acids. Losses at the gene ends were 4 bases for V and 7 bases for J; bases not matched to a gene: 8. The CDR3 nucleotides read TGCGCCAGCAGCCGCCTCCAGGGGGCGGGTGAAAAACTGTTTTTT. Amino acids: CASSRLQGAGEKLFF.

The CDR3 sequence is CASSPTRSNEKLFF. The CDR3 DNA follows: TGTGCCAGCTCACCTACACGGAGTAATGAAAAACTGTTTTTT. The chain is built from TRBV18 and TRBJ1-4; D is ambiguous. The CDR3 sequence is 14 residues long. From germline, CDR1 is KGHSH and CDR2 LQKENI. V lost 3 bases and J 4 bases, leaving 9 bases between the germline ends.

The rearrangement links TRBV5-6 to TRBJ1-2, with 8 bases that match TRBD1. V shed 4 bases and J 8 bases; nucleotides not matched to a gene: 7. The CDR3 covers 13 residues. Germline V gene sequence: CDR1 SGHDT, CDR2 YYEEEE. This CDR3 is CASSLLGTGGYTF. The CDR3 nucleotides read TGTGCCAGCAGCCTGTTGGGGACAGGAGGCTACACCTTC.

The rearrangement uses TRBV5-1 and TRBJ2-7; perhaps TRBD2 as D (5 bases). The germline CDR1 and CDR2 sequences are SGHRS and YFSETQ. This CDR3 is 13 amino acids long. The V end lost 1 base, the J end lost 4 bases, and 9 bases lay between the germline ends. CDR3 nucleotide sequence: TGCGCCAGCAGCTTGAAAAGGGAGTACGAGCAGTACTTC. It encodes CASSLKREYEQYF. Full variable domain (outside the CDR3, taken from reference TRBV5-1 and TRBJ2-7): KAGVTQTPRYLIKTRGQQVTLSCSPISGHRSVSWYQQTPGQGLQFLFEYFSETQRNKGNFPGRFSGRQFSNSRSEMNVSTLELGDSALYLCASSLKREYEQYFGPGTRLTVT.

The chain is built from TRBV7-2 and TRBJ1-1; no reliable D call. Germline CDR1 reads SGHTA; CDR2 reads FQGNSA. Deletions cut 6 bases from V and 11 bases from J, with 19 bases between. This CDR3 spans 13 amino acids. CDR3 sequence (DNA): TGTGCCAGCAGTCAATACTCCTCCGGGGAGGCTTTCTTT. Translated, it gives CASSQYSSGEAFF.